This T cell receptor beta chain was found in a study of patients and donors after allogeneic stem cell transplantation. V was clipped by 0 bases and J by 1 base, with 4 bases between them. The CDR3 spans 14 residues. Per the germline V gene, CDR1 is LGHDT and CDR2 is YNNKEL (reference sequence). TCRdb analysed the RT-PCR reads with MiXCR anew, one entry per CDR3 protein. The sample holds about 34,000 distinct CDR3 sequences, 30% to 40% seen once. This clonotype was recorded many times. Sequenced material: blood, either unsorted or a sorted T cell fraction (not recorded which). The chain is built from TRBV3-1 and TRBJ1-3; the D is unclear. This clonotype was sampled from a human donor who was either an allogeneic HSCT recipient or a stem cell or donor lymphocyte infusion donor (not recorded which). It is not recorded whose cells these are; they may come from a transplant donor. This CDR3 is CASSQEGSGNTIYF. CDR3 bases: TGTGCCAGCAGCCAAGAAGGTTCTGGAAACACCATATATTTT. Full variable domain (missing parts from reference TRBV3-1 and TRBJ1-3): DTAVSQTPKYLVTQMGNDKSIKCEQNLGHDTMYWYKQDSKKFLKIMFSYNNKELIINETVPNRFSPKSPDKAHLNLHINSLELGDSAVYFCASSQEGSGNTIYFGEGSWLTVV.